This T cell receptor beta chain appears in the sequencing data of a study of breast tumors, draining lymph nodes, adjacent tissues. One entry per CDR3 protein results from TCRdb running MiXCR on the multiplex PCR reads. Of around 140,000 distinct CDR3 sequences detected, around 24% appear once; the ten largest clones hold just over 2.5%. Axillary draining lymph nodes of breast cancer patients supplied the node samples. As for this clonotype: One base away lies a much larger clone, so this may be a sequencing read error.

The sequence derives from a female donor with breast cancer. Some clones in this sample may be carry-over from other donors' samples. The material sequenced was axillary lymph node tissue.

The CDR3 DNA reads TGCAGCGTTGGAGTAAATACGCAGTATTTT. Translating it yields CSVGVNTQYF. This sequence joins TRBV29-1 and TRBJ2-3; D remains unclear. The CDR3 length is 10 residues. The germline gives CDR1 SQVTM, CDR2 ANQGSEA. V lost 4 bases, J lost 7 bases, and 6 bases lay in between.